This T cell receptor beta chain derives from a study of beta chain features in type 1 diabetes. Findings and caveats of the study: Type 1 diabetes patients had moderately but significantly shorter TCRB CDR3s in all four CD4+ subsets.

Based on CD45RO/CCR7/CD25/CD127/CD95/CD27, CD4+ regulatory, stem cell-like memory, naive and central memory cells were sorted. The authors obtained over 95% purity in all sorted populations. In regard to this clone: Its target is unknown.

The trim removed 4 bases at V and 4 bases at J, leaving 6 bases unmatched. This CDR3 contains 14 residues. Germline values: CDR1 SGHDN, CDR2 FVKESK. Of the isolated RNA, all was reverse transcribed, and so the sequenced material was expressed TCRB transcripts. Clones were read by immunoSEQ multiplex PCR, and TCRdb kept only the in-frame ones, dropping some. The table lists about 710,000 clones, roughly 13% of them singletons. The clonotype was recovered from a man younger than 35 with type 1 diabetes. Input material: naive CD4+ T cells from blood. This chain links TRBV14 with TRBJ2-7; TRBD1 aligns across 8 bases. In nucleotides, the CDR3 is TGTGCCAGCAGCCGAGGGACAGGTTTTTACGAGCAGTACTTC. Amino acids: CASSRGTGFYEQYF. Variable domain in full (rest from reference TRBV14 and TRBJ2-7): EAGVTQFPSHSVIEKGQTVTLRCDPISGHDNLYWYRRVMGKEIKFLLHFVKESKQDESGMPNNRFLAERTGGTYSTLKVQPAELEDSGVYFCASSRGTGFYEQYFGPGTRLTVT.